Below are 11 T cell receptor beta chains sequenced from a single sample in a study of CD8+ T cells in alopecia areata. This sample's treatment: oral pan-JAK inhibitor, 5-10 mg twice daily. RNA, once extracted, was reverse transcribed into cDNA for use as the sequencing template. Method: immunoSEQ multiplex PCR; TCRdb's copy keeps in-frame clones and lacks some. The sample has about 140,000 clones, roughly four fifths seen once; the top ten hold 20% to 30%. This specimen was CD8+ T cells sorted from blood, taken at week 4, from a patient treated with tofacitinib. The receptors derive from a human donor with alopecia areata.

This clone occurred once. The J gene is TRBJ1-2, the V gene TRBV6-1; 9 bases align to TRBD1. CDR1 and CDR2 (germline): MNHNS, SASEGT. This CDR3 is built from 14 residues. V lost 4 bases to trimming and J lost 0 bases; unmatched junction nucleotides: 0. This chain's CDR3 is CASSGQGANYGYTF. The CDR3 region has the DNA TGTGCCAGCAGTGGACAGGGGGCTAACTATGGCTACACCTTC.

This clone was counted a few times. This CDR3 is also generated by other DNA sequences in the sample. V and J are TRBV5-1 and TRBJ2-7; D is uncertain. This CDR3 is built from 14 residues. V lost 0 bases, J lost 3 bases, and 10 bases lay in between. Germline V gene lookup returns CDR1 SGHRS and CDR2 YFSETQ. This chain's CDR3 is CASSLATGSYEQYF. CDR3 nucleotide sequence: TGCGCCAGCAGCTTGGCTACGGGCAGCTACGAGCAGTACTTC.

CDR3 DNA: TGCAGCGTTGATGGGACAGGCCCGGGGGATACGCAGTATTTT. It specifies CSVDGTGPGDTQYF. This sequence joins TRBV29-1 and TRBJ2-3, with 8 bases identical to TRBD1. There are 14 residues in the CDR3. Germline assignment: CDR1 SQVTM and CDR2 ANQGSEA. V shed 3 bases and J 6 bases; nucleotides not matched to a gene: 8.

In this sample, this clone turned up a few times. The chain uses TRBV7-9 and TRBJ2-1, with D perhaps matching TRBD1 (6 bases). V was shortened by 1 base and J by 10 bases, with 14 bases between the two germline ends. The CDR3 is 14 residues long. From germline, CDR1 is SEHNR and CDR2 FQNEAQ (reference sequence). The CDR3 sequence: CASSLVSLQGEQFF. Here the CDR3 DNA reads TGTGCCAGCAGCTTAGTAAGTCTCCAGGGGGAGCAGTTCTTC.

The chain has TRBV27 and TRBJ2-1, with no clear D. Trimming removed 9 bases at V and 8 bases at J, with 8 bases between. The CDR3 runs 10 residues. CDR1 is MNHEY, CDR2 SMNVEV, per germline (reference sequence). The CDR3 bases are TGTGCCAGAGGTCCCCATGAGCAGTTCTTC. It codes for CARGPHEQFF.

The rearrangement joins TRBV28 to TRBJ2-7, with D maybe TRBD1 (5 bases). Germline CDR1 and CDR2: MDHEN and SYDVKM. Trimming pared 7 bases from V and 2 bases from J, leaving 15 bases between. CDR3 size: 14 residues. The CDR3 sequence is CASTKTAFTYEQYF. The CDR3 DNA reads TGTGCCAGCACCAAGACAGCTTTTACCTACGAGCAGTACTTC.

The chain links TRBV2 to TRBJ2-3, with 12 bases matching TRBD2. The V segment lost 5 bases and the J segment 2 bases; nucleotides outside the gene matches: 8. Germline CDR1 reads SNHLY; CDR2 reads FYNNEI. CDR3 length equals 17 residues. CDR3 DNA sequence: TGTGCCAGCAGTTACCAGACTAGCGGGGGACTCACAGATACGCAGTATTTT. Translating gives CASSYQTSGGLTDTQYF.

The chain has TRBV2 and TRBJ2-5; TRBD1 aligns across 11 bases. There are 14 residues in the CDR3. CDR1 is SNHLY, CDR2 FYNNEI, per germline. The V segment lost 6 bases and the J segment 4 bases; nucleotides outside the gene matches: 4. CDR3 protein: CASSGGQGAETQYF. The CDR3, as DNA: TGTGCCAGCAGCGGTGGACAGGGGGCAGAGACCCAGTACTTC. The full variable domain, in which reference TRBV2 and TRBJ2-5 provide the parts outside the CDR3, is EPEVTQTPSHQVTQMGQEVILRCVPISNHLYFYWYRQILGQKVEFLVSFYNNEISEKSEIFDDQFSVERPDGSNFTLKIRSTKLEDSAMYFCASSGGQGAETQYFGPGTRLLVL.

The CDR3 sequence: CASTRGAQETQYF. The CDR3 nucleotides are TGTGCCAGCACCCGGGGAGCTCAAGAGACCCAGTACTTC. The chain has TRBV6-1 and TRBJ2-5; possibly TRBD2 for D (5 bases). The CDR3 runs 13 residues. The V gene lost 7 bases and the J gene lost 2 bases, with 11 bases spanning the gap. Germline CDR1 is MNHNS and CDR2 is SASEGT.

The chain uses TRBV27 and TRBJ2-1; D is ambiguous. The CDR3 sequence is 14 residues long. Germline V lookup: CDR1 MNHEY, CDR2 SMNVEV (reference sequence). V lost 5 bases and J lost 5, with 13 bases in between. CDR3 DNA sequence: TGTGCCAGCAGTCCCGTGGTCAGCGACAATGAGCAGTTCTTC. Amino acid sequence: CASSPVVSDNEQFF.

The J gene is TRBJ2-7, the V gene TRBV10-3, with TRBD2 identical over 8 bases. Germline-derived CDR1 and CDR2 are ENHRY and SYGVKD. Trimming at V came to 7 bases and at J to 4 bases, leaving 15 bases not matched to a gene. CDR3 length equals 16 residues. The chain's CDR3 is CAITQPGAGGLYEQYF. The CDR3 DNA reads TGTGCCATCACCCAACCGGGTGCGGGGGGTTTGTACGAGCAGTACTTC.